The 18 T cell receptor beta chains in this list originate from one sample, sequenced in a study of blood T cell repertoires in COVID-19. Measured with immunoSEQ multiplex PCR; TCRdb has only the in-frame clones, and not every one. The profile shows about 260,000 clones, about 85% of them singletons. Sequenced material: peripheral blood. The origin of the receptors is a human donor in a cohort sampled during active COVID-19.

The chain links TRBV2 to TRBJ1-6; a possible D gene is TRBD1 (6 bases). The V gene lost 6 bases and the J gene lost 5 bases, with 11 bases spanning the gap. Germline values: CDR1 SNHLY, CDR2 FYNNEI. This CDR3 is 14 amino acids long. As DNA, the CDR3 is TGTGCCAGCAGGACACAGGGAAATAATTCACCCCTCCACTTT. Protein: CASRTQGNNSPLHF.

V gene TRBV4-3 combines with J gene TRBJ2-6, with D tentatively TRBD1 (6 bases). V gave up 1 base and J gave up 0 bases, with 10 bases separating them. CDR1 and CDR2 (germline): LGHNA, YSLEER. The length of the CDR3 is 17 residues. CDR3 coding DNA: TGCGCCAGCAGCCAAGGAATACAGGGCTCTGGGGCCAACGTCCTGACTTTC. Translation: CASSQGIQGSGANVLTF.

This rearrangement joins TRBV6-2 or TRBV6-3 to TRBJ2-1; TRBD2 agrees at 11 bases. The CDR3 has 18 amino acids. V was pared by 2 bases and J by 6 bases, with 12 bases of the junction left unmatched. Germline CDR1 is MNHEY and CDR2 is SVGEGT. The CDR3 reads CASSYTAFGTSGLNEQFF. In DNA, the CDR3 is TGTGCCAGCAGTTACACTGCCTTCGGGACTAGCGGTCTCAATGAGCAGTTCTTC.

This chain connects TRBV9 to TRBJ1-4; D might be TRBD1 (5 bases). Germline V CDR1 and CDR2: SGDLS, YYNGEE. Trimming removed 0 bases at V and 5 bases at J, with 11 bases between. This CDR3 has 15 residues. Here the CDR3 reads CASSVAGNGNEKLFF. The CDR3 DNA is TGTGCCAGCAGCGTAGCAGGGAACGGGAATGAAAAACTGTTTTTT.

This clone has at least ten counts. This sequence joins TRBV11-3 and TRBJ2-1, with TRBD2 as a possible D gene (5 bases). The germline V gene has CDR1 SGHNT and CDR2 YENEEA. Trimming took 6 bases from V and 12 from J, leaving 15 bases between them. This CDR3 has 12 amino acids. The CDR3 loop reads CASSATGVGQFF. The DNA of the CDR3 is TGTGCCAGCAGTGCAACCGGGGTCGGGCAGTTCTTC.

The chain is built from TRBV7-7 and TRBJ2-2, with 10 nucleotides matching TRBD1. The J segment lost 7 bases and the V segment lost 3 bases, leaving 5 bases of the junction unmatched. This CDR3 region has 15 residues. From germline, CDR1 is SSHAT and CDR2 FNYEAQ (reference sequence). This CDR3 reads CASSFGTGERGELFF. The CDR3 DNA sequence: TGTGCCAGCAGCTTCGGGACAGGGGAACGCGGGGAGCTGTTTTTT. The entire variable domain, with the rest obtained from reference TRBV7-7 and TRBJ2-2, is as follows: GAGVSQSPRYKVTKRGQDVTLRCDPISSHATLYWYQQALGQGPEFLTYFNYEAQPDKSGLPSDRFSAERPEGSISTLTIQRTEQRDSAMYRCASSFGTGERGELFFGEGSRLTVL.

The V call is TRBV27, the J call TRBJ1-1; no definite D call. The CDR3 has 14 residues. Trimming pared 6 bases from V and 0 bases from J, leaving 11 bases between. Germline values: CDR1 MNHEY, CDR2 SMNVEV (reference sequence). The DNA for the CDR3 is TGTGCCAGCAGAAAGGGAGTTGTGAACACTGAAGCTTTCTTT. Translated, it gives CASRKGVVNTEAFF.

The chain couples TRBV5-6 to TRBJ2-1; D might be TRBD2 (5 bases). Trimming took off 4 bases at V and 12 bases at J, with 14 bases between the two ends. CDR1 and CDR2 from the germline V gene are SGHDT and YYEEEE. This CDR3 has 12 amino acids. CDR3 region: CASSRRTGWQFF. For the CDR3, the DNA is TGTGCCAGCAGCCGCCGGACTGGATGGCAGTTCTTC. Looking up the rest from reference TRBV5-6 and TRBJ2-1 gives the full variable domain: DAGVTQSPTHLIKTRGQQVTLRCSPKSGHDTVSWYQQALGQGPQFIFQYYEEEERQRGNFPDRFSGHQFPNYSSELNVNALLLGDSALYLCASSRRTGWQFFGPGTRLTVL.

The V call is TRBV27, the J call TRBJ1-6; possible D gene TRBD1, 6 bases. V lost 6 bases and J lost 10, with 19 bases in between. This CDR3 contains 15 residues. Germline V gives CDR1 MNHEY, CDR2 SMNVEV (reference sequence). CDR3 residues: CASSLTGSVWSPLHF. The CDR3 nucleotides are TGTGCCAGCAGCCTTACAGGGAGCGTATGGTCACCCCTCCACTTT.

The genes are TRBV3-1 (or the pseudogene TRBV3-2) and TRBJ1-2; 8 nucleotides line up with TRBD1. Germline V gene data show CDR1 as LGHDT and CDR2 as YNNKEL (reference sequence). This CDR3 has 13 residues. V lost 5 bases to trimming and J lost 7 bases; unmatched junction nucleotides: 6. This CDR3 is CASSGTGRFGYTF. Written as DNA, the CDR3 is TGTGCCAGCAGCGGGACAGGCCGGTTTGGCTACACCTTC.

The sample holds many counts of this clone. J is TRBJ2-1 and V is TRBV28, with TRBD1 matching 7 bases. V shed 6 bases and J 4 bases; nucleotides not matched to a gene: 12. The CDR3 runs 16 residues. Germline CDR1 and CDR2: MDHEN and SYDVKM. The CDR3 region is CASRHPPGQSYNEQFF. The CDR3 nucleotides read TGTGCCAGCAGACACCCACCGGGACAGTCGTACAATGAGCAGTTCTTC.

This chain links TRBV6-5 with TRBJ2-1; 8 bases align to TRBD2. The CDR3 runs 15 residues. With 5 bases clipped from V and 7 bases from J, the junction kept 10 bases outside the gene matches. Germline CDR1 and CDR2: MNHEY and SVGAGI. DNA for the CDR3: TGTGCCAGCAGTCTGAAGCGGGAGAGGATGAATGAGCAGTTCTTC. It translates to CASSLKRERMNEQFF.

The chain couples TRBV5-4 to TRBJ2-7, with 12 positions matching TRBD2. With 0 bases clipped from V and 7 bases from J, the junction kept 2 bases outside the gene matches. This CDR3 is built from 14 residues. Germline V gene lookup returns CDR1 SGHNT and CDR2 YYREEE (reference sequence). DNA of the CDR3: TGTGCCAGCAGCTTGGAGACTAGCGGGAGAGAGCAGTACTTC. It encodes CASSLETSGREQYF.

Details on this clone: Other DNA sequences in the sample encode the same CDR3. The chain has TRBV12-3 or TRBV12-4 and TRBJ2-7; D may be TRBD2 (5 bases). The CDR3 has 12 residues. Trimming shortened V by 6 bases and J by 4 bases, and 10 bases separated the two germline ends. Written as DNA, the CDR3 is TGTGCCAGCAGCACCCCGGGGTACGAGCAGTACTTC. It translates to CASSTPGYEQYF.

V and J are TRBV5-1 and TRBJ2-3; the D gene is possibly TRBD2 (6 bases). Germline V gene sequence: CDR1 SGHRS, CDR2 YFSETQ. There are 15 residues in the CDR3. The V gene lost 5 bases and the J gene lost 6 bases, with 19 bases spanning the gap. This CDR3 is CASSRDGTWGDTQYF. DNA of the CDR3: TGCGCCAGCAGTCGAGACGGGACTTGGGGGGATACGCAGTATTTT.

V gene TRBV24-1 combines with J gene TRBJ2-1; 14 bases fit TRBD2. The CDR3 spans 16 residues. Germline CDR1 and CDR2: KGHDR and SFDVKD. V shed 1 base and J 6 bases; nucleotides not matched to a gene: 1. Here the CDR3 DNA reads TGTGCCACCAGTGATTTCGGGACTAGCGGGAGCAATGAGCAGTTCTTC. It encodes CATSDFGTSGSNEQFF.

V and J are TRBV6-5 and TRBJ2-1; 7 bases agree with TRBD2. CDR1 and CDR2 from the germline V gene are MNHEY and SVGAGI. The CDR3 is made up of 13 amino acids. V shed 7 bases and J 9 bases; nucleotides not matched to a gene: 9. CDR3 nucleotide sequence: TGTGCCAGCACCGCCAGGGCGGGGGTTGAGCAGTTCTTC. Residues: CASTARAGVEQFF.

This rearrangement joins TRBV14 to TRBJ2-3; the D gene is possibly TRBD1 (5 bases). V was shortened by 1 base and J by 4 bases, with 9 bases between the two germline ends. Germline loops: CDR1 SGHDN, CDR2 FVKESK. The CDR3 spans 14 residues. The CDR3 nucleotides read TGTGCCAGCAGCCAAGGGATAGGGGCAGATACGCAGTATTTT. Translation: CASSQGIGADTQYF.